This entry lists 7 T cell receptor beta chains sequenced from one sample in a study of cytomegalovirus exposure and HLA in healthy donors. Amplification used 60 Vbeta primers and 13 Jbeta primers. The data were produced by immunoSEQ multiplex PCR, yet TCRdb's version contains in-frame clones alone and is incomplete. The sample lists 85,000 to 130,000 clones, roughly 73% seen once, with 2.5% in the top ten. The specimen was PBMCs. The receptors originated from a man aged 40-49 years in good health and CMV-seronegative.

The chain is built from TRBV27 and TRBJ2-5; a possible D gene is TRBD1 (5 bases). The CDR3 extends over 13 amino acids. Looked up from germline, CDR1 is MNHEY and CDR2 is SMNVEV (reference sequence). Trimming shortened V by 11 bases and J by 2 bases, and 15 bases separated the two germline ends. CDR3 nucleotide sequence: TGTGCCGGGGCCTCTAGACAGCAAGAGACCCAGTACTTC. It yields the protein CAGASRQQETQYF.

The CDR3 DNA reads TGCGCCAGCAGCTTGGAGCCTGCGGGGGTAAGCCCGGGTGAGCAGTTCTTC. This sequence encodes CASSLEPAGVSPGEQFF. V usage is TRBV5-1 and J usage is TRBJ2-1, with 7 bases matching TRBD2. CDR3 length equals 17 residues. In germline, CDR1 is SGHRS, CDR2 YFSETQ. The V and J ends lost 0 bases and 9 bases, in that order; junction bases with no gene match: 15.

V is TRBV7-6 and J is TRBJ1-1, with TRBD1 matching over 8 bases. The CDR3 contains 14 residues. Germline V gives CDR1 SGHVS, CDR2 FNYEAQ. V shed 5 bases and J 2 bases; nucleotides not matched to a gene: 4. Here the CDR3 reads CASSTGQDNTEAFF. CDR3 DNA: TGTGCCAGCAGCACGGGACAGGATAACACTGAAGCTTTCTTT.

This clone appeared a single time. The V gene is TRBV5-4, the J gene TRBJ2-2, with D possibly matching TRBD2 (5 bases). The V gene lost 4 bases and the J gene lost 2 bases, with 15 bases spanning the gap. Germline values: CDR1 SGHNT, CDR2 YYREEE (reference sequence). The CDR3 has 16 amino acids. CDR3 residues: CASSGDLLVNTGELFF. As DNA, the CDR3 is TGTGCCAGCAGCGGAGACTTACTAGTAAACACCGGGGAGCTGTTTTTT.

The V gene is TRBV10-2, the J gene TRBJ1-2, with 8 bases that match TRBD1. V shed 6 bases and J 6 bases; nucleotides not matched to a gene: 12. From germline, CDR1 is WSHSY and CDR2 SAAADI. The CDR3 is made up of 15 amino acids. The CDR3 sequence: CASRDSGQGGHGYTF. CDR3 nucleotide sequence: TGCGCCAGCAGGGATTCCGGACAGGGCGGGCATGGCTACACCTTC.

The CDR3: CASGLVQRDRGQNEQFF. For the CDR3, the DNA is TGTGCTAGTGGTTTGGTACAGAGGGACAGGGGGCAAAATGAGCAGTTCTTC. The V and J genes are TRBV12-5 and TRBJ2-1; 12 bases line up with TRBD1. The J segment lost 7 bases and the V segment lost 0 bases, leaving 7 bases of the junction unmatched. Germline CDR1 LGHNT, CDR2 FRNRAP. The CDR3 consists of 17 residues.

V usage is TRBV29-1 and J usage is TRBJ1-2; D not certain. CDR3 length: 13 amino acids. V dropped 4 bases and J dropped 5 bases, with 14 bases sitting between them. Germline-derived CDR1 and CDR2 are SQVTM and ANQGSEA. The CDR3 nucleotides read TGCAGCGTTGGTGAACAGACCTTATATGGCTACACCTTC. It codes for CSVGEQTLYGYTF.